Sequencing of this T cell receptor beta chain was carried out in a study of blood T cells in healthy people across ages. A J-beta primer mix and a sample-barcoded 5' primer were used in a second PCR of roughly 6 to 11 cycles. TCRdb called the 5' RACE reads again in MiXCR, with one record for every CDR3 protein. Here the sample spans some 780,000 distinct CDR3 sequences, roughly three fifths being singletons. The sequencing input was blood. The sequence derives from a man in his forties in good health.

The CDR3 DNA reads as TGTGCCAGCAGCCAAGAAATAACAGGAGGTGGTACGAATGGCTACACCTTC. Protein: CASSQEITGGGTNGYTF. The rearrangement joins TRBV4-2 to TRBJ1-2; a weak D match, TRBD1 (5 bases). V was pared by 0 bases and J by 6 bases, with 20 bases between. Germline lookup yields CDR1 LGHNA and CDR2 YNFKEQ. CDR3 length equals 17 residues.